The clone carrying this T cell receptor (beta chain) is categorized as medium-sized. Until they underwent thyroid surgery, no patient had received any treatment. These data originate in a study of metastatic and nonmetastatic thyroid tumors. Study-level background: Thyroid patients, malignant and benign, had repertoires compared across blood and tumor or nodule tissue.

The germline CDR1 and CDR2 sequences are SGHRS and YFSETQ. V lost 0 bases to trimming and J lost 4 bases, with 7 bases between them. The CDR3 totals 13 residues. MiXCR reprocessed the PCR reads for TCRdb. The sample yields about 6,400 clones, 16% seen once. The chain couples TRBV5-1 to TRBJ2-5, with D possibly matching TRBD2 (6 bases). The sequenced sample was tumor tissue. The receptor was isolated from a male donor with papillary thyroid cancer or a benign thyroid nodule (not recorded which). Some clones in this sample may be carry-over from other donors' samples. The CDR3, as DNA: TGCGCCAGCAGCTTGGTGGAGGGAGAGACCCAGTACTTC. Translation: CASSLVEGETQYF.